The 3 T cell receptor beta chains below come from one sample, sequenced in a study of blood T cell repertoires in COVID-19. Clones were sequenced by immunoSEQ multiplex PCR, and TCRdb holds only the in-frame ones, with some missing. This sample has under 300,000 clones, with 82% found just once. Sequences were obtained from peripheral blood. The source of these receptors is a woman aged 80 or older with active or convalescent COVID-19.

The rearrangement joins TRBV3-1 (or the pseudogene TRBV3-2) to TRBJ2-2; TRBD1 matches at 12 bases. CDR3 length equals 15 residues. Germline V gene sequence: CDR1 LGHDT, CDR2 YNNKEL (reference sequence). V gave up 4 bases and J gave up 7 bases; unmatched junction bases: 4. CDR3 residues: CASSPGQGAGGELFF. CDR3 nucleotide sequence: TGTGCCAGCAGCCCGGGACAGGGGGCTGGCGGGGAGCTGTTTTTT.

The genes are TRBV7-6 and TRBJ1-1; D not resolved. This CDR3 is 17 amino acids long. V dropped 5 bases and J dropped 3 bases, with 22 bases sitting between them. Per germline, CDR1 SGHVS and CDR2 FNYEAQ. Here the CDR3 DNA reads TGTGCCAGCAGCCCGATCTTTGGAGGTTCCATGGACACTGAAGCTTTCTTT. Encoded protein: CASSPIFGGSMDTEAFF.

The CDR3 here is CASSLRGATYNEQFF. The DNA of the CDR3 is TGTGCCAGCAGCTTACGGGGGGCCACCTACAATGAGCAGTTCTTC. The chain couples TRBV7-9 to TRBJ2-1; maybe TRBD2 (7 bases). Germline-derived CDR1 and CDR2 are SEHNR and FQNEAQ (reference sequence). The CDR3 is 15 amino acids. V lost 2 bases, J lost 2 bases, and 10 bases lay in between. The full variable domain, its missing parts supplied by reference TRBV7-9 and TRBJ2-1, is DTGVSQNPRHKITKRGQNVTFRCDPISEHNRLYWYRQTLGQGPEFLTYFQNEAQLEKSRLLSDRFSAERPKGSFSTLEIQRTEQGDSAMYLCASSLRGATYNEQFFGPGTRLTVL.